A single sample gave rise to the 9 T cell receptor beta chains below, sequenced in a study of cytomegalovirus exposure and HLA in healthy donors. Primers: 60 Vbeta forward and 13 Jbeta reverse. Profiling relied on immunoSEQ multiplex PCR, and the TCRdb table lists in-frame clones only, not all of them. This sample's table reports about 87,000 clones. The sequenced sample was PBMCs. All receptors derive from a man aged 50 or older in good health and CMV-seropositive.

The rearrangement joins TRBV7-2 to TRBJ1-5, with unresolved D. CDR1 and CDR2 from the germline V gene are SGHTA and FQGNSA. Trimming cost V 2 bases and J 2 bases, with 7 bases left between them. This CDR3 contains 14 residues. CDR3 sequence reads: CASSLWEGNQPQHF. The DNA for the CDR3 is TGTGCCAGCAGCTTATGGGAGGGCAATCAGCCCCAGCATTTT.

The V gene is TRBV7-8, the J gene TRBJ1-1; tentatively, D is TRBD1 (5 bases). CDR1 and CDR2 from the germline V gene are SGHVS and FQNEAQ. There are 15 residues in the CDR3. Trimming pared 4 bases from V and 0 bases from J, leaving 12 bases between. CDR3 in DNA: TGTGCCAGCAGCTACCAGACAGACATGAACACTGAAGCTTTCTTT. It yields the protein CASSYQTDMNTEAFF.

The chain employs TRBV11-3 and TRBJ2-7; D possibly corresponds to TRBD2 (6 bases). The length of the CDR3 is 14 residues. In germline, CDR1 is SGHNT, CDR2 YENEEA. V was clipped by 5 bases and J by 2 bases, with 13 bases between them. CDR3 region: CASSLSGPPYEQYF. CDR3 coding DNA: TGTGCCAGCAGCCTCAGCGGGCCTCCCTACGAGCAGTACTTC.

The genes are TRBV28 and TRBJ2-7; 8 bases agree with TRBD1. CDR1 and CDR2 (germline): MDHEN, SYDVKM. With V trimmed by 8 bases and J by 2 bases, 2 bases remained unmatched. This CDR3 has 12 amino acids. The CDR3 DNA is TGTGCCAGCCGGGACAGGCCCTACGAGCAGTACTTC. Protein: CASRDRPYEQYF.

The V call is TRBV9, the J call TRBJ2-5; 7 bases fit TRBD2. The CDR3 runs 15 residues. Per germline, CDR1 SGDLS and CDR2 YYNGEE. The V and J ends lost 1 base and 2 bases, in that order; junction bases with no gene match: 5. CDR3 nucleotides: TGTGCCAGCAGCGTATGGGGAGGGGCTCAAGAGACCCAGTACTTC. This codes for CASSVWGGAQETQYF. The variable domain in full, completed from reference TRBV9 and TRBJ2-5, reads DSGVTQTPKHLITATGQRVTLRCSPRSGDLSVYWYQQSLDQGLQFLIQYYNGEERAKGNILERFSAQQFPDLHSELNLSSLELGDSALYFCASSVWGGAQETQYFGPGTRLLVL.

The V gene is TRBV10-3, the J gene TRBJ2-1; 10 bases align to TRBD2. The CDR3 is 18 residues long. Germline V gene data show CDR1 as ENHRY and CDR2 as SYGVKD. Unmatched junction bases numbered 17, after V lost 7 bases and J lost 5 bases. The CDR3 DNA is TGTGCCATCAAGGCCCTAACACTAGCGGGACCGACGAACAATGAGCAGTTCTTC. It encodes CAIKALTLAGPTNNEQFF.

DNA for the CDR3: TGCGCCAGCAGGCGACAGGGCGGTGCAACTAATGAAAAACTGTTTTTT. Its protein is CASRRQGGATNEKLFF. The chain recombines TRBV5-1 with TRBJ1-4; TRBD1 aligns across 7 bases. CDR1 and CDR2 from the germline V gene are SGHRS and YFSETQ. V shed 5 bases, J shed 0 bases, and the junction held 7 bases outside the gene matches. The CDR3 has 16 amino acids.

The V gene is TRBV30, the J gene TRBJ1-1; no firm D call. V was cut by 5 bases and J by 1 base, with 17 bases left in between. The CDR3 has 15 residues. Germline loops: CDR1 GTSNPN, CDR2 SVGIG (reference sequence). CDR3 coding DNA: TGTGCCTGGTCGCCCTCGGTCCTCGGGAACACTGAAGCTTTCTTT. Translation: CAWSPSVLGNTEAFF. Full variable domain (rest looked up from reference TRBV30 and TRBJ1-1): SQTIHQWPATLVQPVGSPLSLECTVEGTSNPNLYWYRQAAGRGLQLLFYSVGIGQISSEVPQNLSASRPQDRQFILSSKKLLLSDSGFYLCAWSPSVLGNTEAFFGQGTRLTVV.

This chain links TRBV4-3 with TRBJ1-1; 10 bases match TRBD1. The CDR3 is made up of 14 amino acids. After removal of 6 bases from V and 4 bases from J, the junction contained 5 bases not matched to a gene. Per the germline V gene, CDR1 is LGHNA and CDR2 is YSLEER. The CDR3 DNA reads TGCGCCAGCAGTCTTAGGACAGGGGGCACTGAAGCTTTCTTT. It is translated as CASSLRTGGTEAFF.